This record looks at one T cell receptor (beta chain) sequence and its context. The antigen is unknown. With 0 bases removed from V and 1 base from J, the gap between germline ends came to 9 bases. This CDR3 region has 14 residues. In germline, CDR1 is DFQATT, CDR2 SNEGSKA (reference sequence). This specimen belongs to a study of T cells in Graves' hyperthyroidism and ophthalmopathy. Study-wide results and limits: Blood also contained most expanded thyroid clonotypes above 0.001.

Clinical symptoms, serum thyroxine and TRAb, thyroid ultrasound and orbital computed tomography were used for the diagnoses. Researchers amplified the TCR beta CDR3 regions from RNA transcripts. With the HTBI primer set, the TCR CDR3 went through a first round of RT-PCR. TCRdb called the multiplex PCR reads again in MiXCR, with one record for every CDR3 protein. The data contain some 250,000 distinct CDR3 sequences, 13% to 15% of them singletons. The gene calls are TRBV20-1 and TRBJ1-1; D gene unclear. The receptor was derived from a woman aged 40 to 50 with Graves' hyperthyroidism that later progressed to Graves' ophthalmopathy. The sequenced sample consisted of blood. The CDR3 bases are TGCAGTGCTAGAGATACTGTGACGAACACTGAAGCTTTCTTT. Translating it yields CSARDTVTNTEAFF.